Presented here are 10 T cell receptor beta chains from one specimen sequenced in a study of long-term antiretroviral therapy in people with HIV. The immunoSEQ assay was v3.0, run at survey level. Repertoires were generated with immunoSEQ multiplex PCR, while TCRdb's copy carries only in-frame clones and drops some. The sample includes tens of thousands of clones, 65% to 90% of them seen just once. This specimen was unsorted PBMCs, taken just before starting antiretroviral therapy. The receptors were sampled from a woman between 18 and 29 years old with HIV.

V usage is TRBV11-2 and J usage is TRBJ1-1; D is unclear. The germline CDR1 and CDR2 sequences are SGHAT and FQNNGV. Deletions cut 5 bases from V and 6 bases from J, with 7 bases between. The CDR3 extends over 11 amino acids. CDR3: CASSLPAEAFF. The CDR3 DNA reads TGTGCCAGCAGCCTACCGGCTGAAGCTTTCTTT.

This clone was observed a handful of times. The chain carries TRBV28 and TRBJ2-1; the D gene could be TRBD1 or TRBD2 (5 bases each). V shed 3 bases and J shed 10 bases, with 10 bases lying between them. Per germline, CDR1 MDHEN and CDR2 SYDVKM. The CDR3 contains 12 residues. CDR3 loop: CASSFPGTEQFF. In DNA form, the CDR3 reads TGTGCCAGCAGTTTCCCCGGGACCGAGCAGTTCTTC.

V is TRBV6-1 and J is TRBJ1-4; no clear D. CDR1 MNHNS and CDR2 SASEGT come from the germline V gene. Deletions cut 1 base from V and 5 bases from J, with 8 bases between. The CDR3 has 14 residues. CDR3 nucleotides: TGTGCCAGCAGTGAAGGACACTGGAATGAAAAACTGTTTTTT. Translated: CASSEGHWNEKLFF.

V and J are TRBV25-1 and TRBJ2-5; D possibly corresponds to TRBD1 (5 bases). V lost 10 bases to trimming and J lost 3 bases, with 15 bases between them. The length of the CDR3 is 13 residues. The germline CDR1 and CDR2 sequences are MGHDK and SYGVNS. The CDR3 DNA reads as TGTGCCACCCAAAGGGGCAGTGAAGAGACCCAGTACTTC. It translates to CATQRGSEETQYF.

The rearrangement uses TRBV28 and TRBJ2-1; D gene uncertain. The CDR3 has 13 residues. V lost 5 bases and J 4 bases, leaving 9 bases between the germline ends. Per germline, CDR1 MDHEN and CDR2 SYDVKM. This CDR3 reads CASSPPPYNEQFF. CDR3 bases: TGTGCCAGCAGTCCCCCCCCATACAATGAGCAGTTCTTC.

This chain connects TRBV5-4 to TRBJ2-7, with D uncertain. The CDR3 runs 13 residues. Germline V gives CDR1 SGHNT, CDR2 YYREEE (reference sequence). Trimming stripped 0 bases from V and 5 bases from J, with 9 bases between. The CDR3 region is CASSLVSGNEQYF. In DNA form, the CDR3 reads TGTGCCAGCAGCTTGGTTTCTGGGAACGAGCAGTACTTC.

The chain links TRBV27 to TRBJ1-2; TRBD1 aligns across 11 bases. The CDR3 extends over 16 amino acids. With 6 bases clipped from V and 4 bases from J, the junction kept 10 bases outside the gene matches. CDR1 MNHEY and CDR2 SMNVEV come from the germline V gene (reference sequence). CDR3 residues: CASRGGQGEGIYGYTF. DNA for the CDR3: TGTGCCAGCAGAGGGGGACAGGGGGAAGGTATCTATGGCTACACCTTC.

The J gene is TRBJ1-5, the V gene TRBV6-1; D uncertain. The ends were cut back, 6 bases at V and 8 bases at J, with 17 bases in the middle. Germline CDR1 reads MNHNS; CDR2 reads SASEGT. This CDR3 is built from 14 residues. The chain's CDR3 is CASRVAEAQEPQHF. The CDR3 nucleotides read TGTGCCAGCAGAGTGGCGGAAGCGCAAGAGCCCCAGCATTTT.

The CDR3: CASSRQGGEIPDTQYF. DNA for the CDR3: TGTGCCAGCAGCCGACAGGGTGGAGAAATCCCAGATACGCAGTATTTT. V gene TRBV7-2 combines with J gene TRBJ2-3; 7 bases map to TRBD1. Germline assignment: CDR1 SGHTA and CDR2 FQGNSA. This CDR3 has 16 residues. J gave up 4 bases and V 5 bases, and 12 bases lay outside the gene matches.

The V gene is TRBV10-3, the J gene TRBJ2-7, with 10 nucleotides matching TRBD1. Germline V gene data show CDR1 as ENHRY and CDR2 as SYGVKD. The CDR3 runs to 20 residues. V was clipped by 6 bases and J by 3 bases; unmatched bases: 23. The CDR3 is CAIRRGTGVKATGDYYEQYF. The DNA for the CDR3 is TGTGCCATCAGAAGAGGGACAGGGGTGAAGGCAACCGGCGATTACTACGAGCAGTACTTC.